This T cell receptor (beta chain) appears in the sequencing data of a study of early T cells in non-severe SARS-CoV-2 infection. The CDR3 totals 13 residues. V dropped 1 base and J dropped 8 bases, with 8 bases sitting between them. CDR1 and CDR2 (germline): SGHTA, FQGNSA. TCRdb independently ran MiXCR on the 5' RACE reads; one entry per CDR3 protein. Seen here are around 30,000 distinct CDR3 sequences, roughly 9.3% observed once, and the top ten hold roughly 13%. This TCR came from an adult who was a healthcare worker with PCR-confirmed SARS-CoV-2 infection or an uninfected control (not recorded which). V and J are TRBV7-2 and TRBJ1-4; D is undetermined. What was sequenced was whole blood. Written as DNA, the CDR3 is TGTACCAGCAGCTTAGGGGTCGCGGAAAAACTGTTTTTT. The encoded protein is CTSSLGVAEKLFF. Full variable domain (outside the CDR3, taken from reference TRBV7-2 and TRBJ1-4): GAGVSQSPSNKVTEKGKDVELRCDPISGHTALYWYRQSLGQGLEFLIYFQGNSAPDKSGLPSDRFSAERTGGSVSTLTIQRTQQEDSAVYLCTSSLGVAEKLFFGSGTQLSVL.